The 30 T cell receptor beta chains below come from one sample, sequenced in a study of T cell repertoires in cytomegalovirus infection. TCRdb reanalysed the reads using MiXCR and keeps one entry per CDR3 protein. The table lists approximately 500,000 distinct CDR3 sequences, approximately 15% of them singletons, with 20% to 30% in the top ten. The sequenced sample was CD8+ T cells from PBMCs. Receptors were obtained from a human donor in good health (CMV status not recorded). Some clones in this sample may be carry-over from other donors' samples.

This clonotype was detected only a few times. The rearrangement links TRBV7-9 to TRBJ2-1; D possibly corresponds to TRBD1 (5 bases). The V end lost 1 base, the J end lost 7 bases, and 20 bases lay between the germline ends. The CDR3 is made up of 17 amino acids. Germline assignment: CDR1 SEHNR and CDR2 FQNEAQ (reference sequence). The CDR3 region has the DNA TGTGCCAGCAGCTTAGGGACCGGCTCGCATAGGGGAAATGAGCAGTTCTTC. Translation: CASSLGTGSHRGNEQFF.

This clonotype was seen a few times. The genes are TRBV29-1 and TRBJ1-1; no firm D call. The CDR3 has 12 amino acids. From germline, CDR1 is SQVTM and CDR2 ANQGSEA. V was shortened by 3 bases and J by 1 base, with 6 bases between the two germline ends. The CDR3 loop reads CSVDLGNTEAFF. Written as DNA, the CDR3 is TGCAGCGTTGACTTGGGGAACACTGAAGCTTTCTTT.

There are a few counts of this clonotype. The chain has TRBV7-9 and TRBJ2-5; D call uncertain. Per the germline V gene, CDR1 is SEHNR and CDR2 is FQNEAQ (reference sequence). This CDR3 comprises 13 residues. Between the trimmed V and J ends, which lost 1 base and 13 bases, there was a span of 16 bases. CDR3: CASSLGAGPMAYF. The CDR3 nucleotides are TGTGCCAGCAGCTTAGGGGCCGGGCCGATGGCGTACTTC.

This clonotype showed up many times. This chain links TRBV7-6 with TRBJ2-1; 14 bases agree with TRBD2. This CDR3 contains 15 residues. CDR1 and CDR2 (germline): SGHVS, FNYEAQ. The V gene end was trimmed by 3 bases and the J gene end by 6 bases; junction bases not matched to a gene: 1. The CDR3 spells CASSLTSGGANEQFF. Written as DNA, the CDR3 is TGTGCCAGCAGCTTGACTAGCGGGGGGGCCAATGAGCAGTTCTTC.

This clonotype was detected many times. The chain links TRBV6-2 or TRBV6-3 to TRBJ2-7; TRBD1 matches at 7 bases. This CDR3 has 11 amino acids. Per the germline V gene, CDR1 is MNHEY and CDR2 is SVGEGT. J gave up 7 bases and V 5 bases, and 2 bases lay outside the gene matches. For the CDR3, the DNA is TGTGCCAGCAGTGTGGACAGGGAGCAGTACTTC. Residues: CASSVDREQYF.

This clonotype was detected only a few times. V gene TRBV29-1 combines with J gene TRBJ2-1; the match to TRBD1 covers 7 bases. The germline CDR1 and CDR2 sequences are SQVTM and ANQGSEA. V was clipped by 2 bases and J by 8 bases; unmatched bases: 3. The CDR3 length is 12 residues. Here the CDR3 reads CSVESQGDEQFF. The CDR3 DNA reads as TGCAGCGTTGAAAGCCAGGGGGATGAGCAGTTCTTC.

This clonotype occurred many times. V usage is TRBV12-3 or TRBV12-4 and J usage is TRBJ2-5, with a weak D call TRBD1 (6 bases). Trimming pared 2 bases from V and 1 base from J, leaving 8 bases between. This CDR3 has 14 residues. CDR3 sequence (DNA): TGTGCCAGCAGTTTAAAGGGGGTCCAAGAGACCCAGTACTTC. Translated, it gives CASSLKGVQETQYF.

This clonotype has only a few counts. This rearrangement joins TRBV29-1 to TRBJ2-7; D call uncertain. Germline CDR1 is SQVTM and CDR2 is ANQGSEA. Trimming stripped 3 bases from V and 0 bases from J, with 12 bases between. The CDR3 loop spans 14 amino acids. The CDR3, as DNA: TGCAGCGTTGAGACTCCATCCAGCTCCTACGAGCAGTACTTC. It translates to CSVETPSSSYEQYF.

This clonotype occurred many times. The chain recombines TRBV6-1 with TRBJ1-2; D call uncertain. The CDR3 loop spans 14 amino acids. Germline CDR1 MNHNS, CDR2 SASEGT. V lost 5 bases and J lost 0, with 10 bases in between. The CDR3 is CASSTGRANYGYTF. In nucleotides, the CDR3 is TGTGCCAGCAGTACCGGTCGAGCTAACTATGGCTACACCTTC.

This clonotype came up many times. The chain couples TRBV7-3 to TRBJ1-1; a weak D match, TRBD1 (5 bases). The germline V and J ends were trimmed by 0 bases and 0 bases, with 11 bases remaining between them. Germline values: CDR1 SGHTA, CDR2 FQGTGA. This CDR3 is built from 16 residues. The CDR3 loop reads CASSLTGAELNTEAFF. CDR3 DNA sequence: TGTGCCAGCAGCTTAACCGGGGCGGAGTTGAACACTGAAGCTTTCTTT.

The chain is built from TRBV7-6 and TRBJ2-3; TRBD2 is a possible D gene (7 bases). V lost 3 bases, J lost 3 bases, and 16 bases lay in between. Germline assignment: CDR1 SGHVS and CDR2 FNYEAQ. The CDR3 contains 16 residues. CDR3 coding DNA: TGTGCCAGCAGCTTGGATGGGAGGGGGTGGACAGATACGCAGTATTTT. Protein sequence: CASSLDGRGWTDTQYF.

This clonotype was detected only a few times. The gene calls are TRBV5-4 and TRBJ2-1; 9 nucleotides match TRBD2. Per germline, CDR1 SGHNT and CDR2 YYREEE (reference sequence). The J segment lost 0 bases and the V segment lost 0 bases, leaving 7 bases of the junction unmatched. The CDR3 consists of 18 residues. CDR3 loop: CASSLASGRTSSYNEQFF. The CDR3 DNA reads as TGTGCCAGCAGCTTGGCGAGCGGGAGGACCAGCTCCTACAATGAGCAGTTCTTC.

Of note for this clonotype: Being one base from a much bigger clone, this may be a read error. This rearrangement joins TRBV7-9 to TRBJ1-4; TRBD1 agrees at 8 bases. The CDR3 runs 13 residues. Per germline, CDR1 SEHNR and CDR2 FQNEAQ (reference sequence). The CDR3 is CASKRDRNEILFF. The CDR3, as DNA: TGTGCCAGCAAGCGGGACAGGAATGAAATACTGTTTTTT.

As concerns this clonotype: This may be a read error, as it is one base from a much larger clone. Since the CDR3 does not end with the conserved phenylalanine or tryptophan, this likely comes from a read error. V is TRBV4-1 and J is TRBJ2-5; a possible D gene is TRBD2 (5 bases). V lost 4 bases, J lost 0 bases, and 18 bases lay in between. The CDR3 totals 17 residues. CDR1 is MGHRA and CDR2 is YSYEKL in the germline V gene. CDR3 protein: CASSPSGVAPYQETQYL. CDR3 DNA: TGCGCCAGCAGCCCCTCCGGGGTAGCGCCTTACCAAGAGACCCAGTACTTA.

This chain uses TRBV20-1 with TRBJ2-3, with D possibly matching TRBD2 (5 bases). The length of the CDR3 is 16 residues. Trimming removed 5 bases at V and 4 bases at J, with 22 bases between. Per the germline V gene, CDR1 is DFQATT and CDR2 is SNEGSKA (reference sequence). CDR3 coding DNA: TGCAGTGCTGGGCGCGTAGAGGGAAGGACCCCAGATACGCAGTATTTT. Translating it yields CSAGRVEGRTPDTQYF.

This clonotype appeared a few times. The V and J genes are TRBV27 and TRBJ1-1; 9 bases map to TRBD1. Trimming took 2 bases from V and 5 from J; bases not matched to a gene: 12. The length of the CDR3 is 17 residues. Germline values: CDR1 MNHEY, CDR2 SMNVEV (reference sequence). The CDR3 spells CASSLSGTGPRETEAFF. The CDR3, as DNA: TGTGCCAGCAGTTTAAGCGGGACAGGGCCGAGGGAGACTGAAGCTTTCTTT.

The chain carries TRBV20-1 and TRBJ2-3; 9 positions match TRBD1. The CDR3 is 14 residues long. The V gene end was trimmed by 5 bases and the J gene end by 2 bases; junction bases not matched to a gene: 5. Germline V CDR1 and CDR2: DFQATT, SNEGSKA (reference sequence). CDR3 nucleotides: TGCAGTGCTGAGGGACAGGGCTACACAGATACGCAGTATTTT. Translating gives CSAEGQGYTDTQYF.

The chain links TRBV6-2 or TRBV6-3 to TRBJ2-2; TRBD2 matches at 15 bases. The CDR3 is 19 amino acids. Germline trimming cut 6 bases from V and 2 bases from J; bases unmatched to any gene: 10. From germline, CDR1 is MNHEY and CDR2 SVGEGT. The chain's CDR3 is CASSPGLAGGPLNTGELFF. The CDR3 DNA reads TGTGCCAGCAGCCCAGGACTAGCGGGGGGGCCTCTTAACACCGGGGAGCTGTTTTTT.

This clonotype has a handful of counts. This chain connects TRBV15 to TRBJ2-1, with D unresolved. The V and J ends lost 5 bases and 3 bases respectively, with 8 bases between them. Germline CDR1 and CDR2: LNHNV and YYDKDF (reference sequence). The CDR3 runs 13 residues. The CDR3 protein is CATSGFIYNEQFF. The CDR3 DNA is TGTGCCACCAGCGGCTTTATCTACAATGAGCAGTTCTTC. Together with reference TRBV15 and TRBJ2-1, the CDR3 gives the full variable domain: DAMVIQNPRYQVTQFGKPVTLSCSQTLNHNVMYWYQQKSSQAPKLLFHYYDKDFNNEADTPDNFQSRRPNTSFCFLDIRSPGLGDTAMYLCATSGFIYNEQFFGPGTRLTVL.

As concerns this clonotype: Just one base apart from a much larger clone, this may be a read error. Here the CDR3 DNA reads TGTGCCAGCCGTGAAAAGGGGGCGAGGGGCACTGAAGCTTTCTTT. Translation: CASREKGARGTEAFF. The gene calls are TRBV6-1 and TRBJ1-1, with 7 bases fitting TRBD1. The CDR3 length is 15 residues. The germline V gene has CDR1 MNHNS and CDR2 SASEGT.

The chain couples TRBV7-9 to TRBJ2-7; D is undetermined. Germline V lookup: CDR1 SEHNR, CDR2 FQNEAQ (reference sequence). V gave up 4 bases and J gave up 11 bases, with 18 bases separating them. This CDR3 spans 13 amino acids. The CDR3 reads CASSSMATYLEYF. In nucleotides, the CDR3 is TGTGCCAGCAGCTCGATGGCTACCTATTTGGAGTACTTC.

This clonotype appeared many times. CDR3 sequence (DNA): TGTGCCAGCTCACTCCTAGGAGGCAATGAGCAGTTCTTC. It codes for CASSLLGGNEQFF. The V call is TRBV27, the J call TRBJ2-1; D perhaps matches TRBD2 (5 bases). The CDR3 is made up of 13 amino acids. CDR1 is MNHEY and CDR2 is SMNVEV in the germline V gene (reference sequence). Deletions cut 8 bases from V and 6 bases from J, with 14 bases between.

This clonotype was seen a few times. The chain uses TRBV5-4 and TRBJ2-7; 7 bases line up with TRBD2. In germline, CDR1 is SGHNT, CDR2 YYREEE (reference sequence). The CDR3 contains 14 residues. The V gene end was trimmed by 2 bases and the J gene end by 3 bases; junction bases not matched to a gene: 5. In nucleotides, the CDR3 is TGTGCCAGCAGCTTAGGGAGGGAAAGCTACGAGCAGTACTTC. Its translation is CASSLGRESYEQYF.

This clonotype was recorded at least ten times. V usage is TRBV28 and J usage is TRBJ2-5, with TRBD1 as a possible D gene (5 bases). V lost 4 bases, J lost 3 bases, and 15 bases lay in between. CDR3 size: 15 residues. CDR1 is MDHEN, CDR2 SYDVKM, per germline. The DNA of the CDR3 is TGTGCCAGCAGTTCACCTTCGACAGACGAAGAGACCCAGTACTTC. This sequence encodes CASSSPSTDEETQYF.

Notes on this clonotype: Given a much more abundant clone one base away, this may be a read error. The chain is built from TRBV9 and TRBJ2-7, with D possibly being TRBD2 (5 bases). Trimming cost V 3 bases and J 2 bases, with 15 bases left between them. In germline, CDR1 is SGDLS, CDR2 YYNGEE. The CDR3 runs to 15 residues. CDR3 nucleotides: TGTGCCAGCAGCGCAAATCCCGGGAAACCCTACGAGCAGTACTTC. This gives the protein CASSANPGKPYEQYF.

This clonotype occurred many times. The chain joins TRBV29-1 to TRBJ2-7, with D tentatively TRBD1 (5 bases). The germline gives CDR1 SQVTM, CDR2 ANQGSEA. There are 14 residues in the CDR3. V was clipped by 5 bases and J by 2 bases, with 16 bases between them. CDR3 sequence reads: CSVTSGQGPYEQYF. The DNA of the CDR3 is TGCAGCGTTACCTCCGGACAAGGACCCTACGAGCAGTACTTC.

Regarding this clonotype: Possible read error: a much larger clone is one base away. This chain joins TRBV6-5 and TRBJ2-1, with D unclear. Germline values: CDR1 MNHEY, CDR2 SVGAGI. The CDR3 is made up of 14 amino acids. Written as DNA, the CDR3 is TGTGCCAGCAGTTACTCGTCAGGTTGGAATGATCAGTTCTTC. It codes for CASSYSSGWNDQFF.

This clonotype has just a few counts. The V and J genes are TRBV10-2 and TRBJ1-2, with D perhaps TRBD1 (5 bases). The CDR3 length is 12 residues. The germline gives CDR1 WSHSY, CDR2 SAAADI. V lost 2 bases, J lost 10 bases, and 11 bases lay in between. For the CDR3, the DNA is TGCGCCAGCAGTGAGGGAGGGGCTGACTACACCTTC. It translates to CASSEGGADYTF.

This clonotype came up a few times. The V gene is TRBV27, the J gene TRBJ2-5; D might be TRBD2 (5 bases). Germline CDR1 MNHEY, CDR2 SMNVEV (reference sequence). This CDR3 has 13 residues. V was shortened by 2 bases and J by 4 bases, with 8 bases between the two germline ends. The CDR3 sequence: CASSLIGIETQYF. CDR3 bases: TGTGCCAGCAGTTTAATCGGGATAGAGACCCAGTACTTC.

V gene TRBV6-1 combines with J gene TRBJ1-1; maybe TRBD1 (6 bases). There are 13 residues in the CDR3. Between the trimmed V and J ends, which lost 8 bases and 4 bases, there was a span of 14 bases. The germline gives CDR1 MNHNS, CDR2 SASEGT. CDR3 amino acids: CASYRAEGTEAFF. CDR3 in DNA: TGTGCCAGCTACAGGGCTGAAGGCACTGAAGCTTTCTTT.